The 32 T cell receptor beta chains below all came from one sample that was sequenced in a study of cytomegalovirus exposure and HLA in healthy donors (dated by TCRdb to 2017 to 2019). Library generation was performed with the immunoSEQ multiplex PCR assay. A mixture of 60 forward primers for TCR Vbeta segments and 13 reverse primers for TCR Jbeta segments was used in the multiplex PCR. TCRdb obtained this table from immuneACCESS and retained in-frame rearrangements with V and J assigned. These tables miss some clones; where compared with another copy, unresolved V genes account for less than half of the shortfall, and the remainder is unexplained. The sample table contains about 89,000 clones; only one count was recorded for more than 70% of them. About 4% of the sample lies in the top ten. Sample: PBMCs. Receptors were obtained from a man aged 25-45 years in good health and CMV-seronegative.

The CDR3 nucleotides read TGTGCCAGCAGGGGACAGGGGGCATCTACCGGGGAGCTGTTTTTT. It is translated as CASRGQGASTGELFF. The chain joins TRBV7-2 to TRBJ2-2; 12 bases align to TRBD1. The V segment lost 6 bases and the J segment 5 bases; nucleotides outside the gene matches: 4. This CDR3 spans 15 amino acids. In germline, CDR1 is SGHTA, CDR2 FQGNSA.

The chain combines TRBV19 with TRBJ2-7, with TRBD1 matching over 10 bases. J was trimmed by 4 bases and V by 6 bases; bases with no gene match: 9. There are 15 residues in the CDR3. The germline gives CDR1 LNHDA, CDR2 SQIVND (reference sequence). DNA for the CDR3: TGTGCCAGTAGGAGGGCGGGACAGGGGTTATACGAGCAGTACTTC. Its protein is CASRRAGQGLYEQYF.

The CDR3 sequence is CASSVENTEAFF. DNA for the CDR3: TGTGCCAGCAGTGTAGAGAACACTGAAGCTTTCTTT. The chain joins TRBV2 to TRBJ1-1; no reliable D call. This CDR3 has 12 amino acids. V lost 4 bases, J lost 1 base, and 4 bases lay in between. Germline loops: CDR1 SNHLY, CDR2 FYNNEI.

With respect to this clone: At the DNA level, this CDR3 is encoded by other sequences in the same sample as well. The CDR3 sequence is CASSERGGQGWTDTQYF. The CDR3 nucleotides read TGTGCCAGCAGTGAAAGGGGGGGACAGGGATGGACAGATACGCAGTATTTT. The genes are TRBV2 and TRBJ2-3, with 9 positions matching TRBD1. J gave up 3 bases and V 2 bases, and 9 bases lay outside the gene matches. In germline, CDR1 is SNHLY, CDR2 FYNNEI. The CDR3 has 17 amino acids.

The chain couples TRBV4-2 to TRBJ2-1; 8 bases are a match to TRBD1. Germline V gene lookup returns CDR1 LGHNA and CDR2 YNFKEQ. J was trimmed by 10 bases and V by 0 bases; bases with no gene match: 11. CDR3 length equals 16 residues. CDR3 DNA: TGTGCCAGCAGCCAAGATTGGTTTGGGACAGGACGGGAGCAGTTCTTC. Protein sequence: CASSQDWFGTGREQFF.

The V call is TRBV2, the J call TRBJ1-5; 9 positions match TRBD1. The length of the CDR3 is 15 residues. Germline-derived CDR1 and CDR2 are SNHLY and FYNNEI. V lost 3 bases to trimming and J lost 7 bases; unmatched junction nucleotides: 7. The CDR3 nucleotides read TGTGCCAGCAGTGAGATGGGACAGGGCGGGCAGCCCCAGCATTTT. Its translation: CASSEMGQGGQPQHF.

The V and J genes are TRBV12-5 and TRBJ1-4; 11 bases match TRBD1. Germline V gives CDR1 LGHNT, CDR2 FRNRAP. V lost 2 bases, J lost 8 bases, and 13 bases stayed unmatched. CDR3 size: 18 residues. The CDR3 is CASGLLRWDRGLREKLFF. The CDR3 DNA follows: TGTGCTAGTGGTTTGCTAAGGTGGGACAGGGGGTTGAGGGAAAAACTGTTTTTT. The full variable domain, its missing parts supplied by reference TRBV12-5 and TRBJ1-4, is DARVTQTPRHKVTEMGQEVTMRCQPILGHNTVFWYRQTMMQGLELLAYFRNRAPLDDSGMPKDRFSAEMPDATLATLKIQPSEPRDSAVYFCASGLLRWDRGLREKLFFGSGTQLSVL.

V and J are TRBV9 and TRBJ2-2; 7 bases fit TRBD2. Germline V gene data show CDR1 as SGDLS and CDR2 as YYNGEE. CDR3 size: 15 residues. J lost 6 bases, V lost 4 bases, and 9 bases had no gene match. CDR3 amino acids: CASSTRTSPPGELFF. CDR3 nucleotide sequence: TGTGCCAGCAGCACCCGGACTAGTCCCCCCGGGGAGCTGTTTTTT.

This rearrangement joins TRBV4-1 to TRBJ2-7; no reliable D call. The CDR3 is made up of 13 amino acids. Germline assignment: CDR1 MGHRA and CDR2 YSYEKL. V was shortened by 6 bases and J by 2 bases, with 11 bases between the two germline ends. The CDR3 DNA reads TGCGCCAGCAGTTATAGCCTAGCCTACGAGCAGTACTTC. Encoded protein: CASSYSLAYEQYF.

The J gene is TRBJ1-6, the V gene TRBV4-1; D possibly corresponds to TRBD1 (5 bases). Trimming pared 0 bases from V and 8 bases from J, leaving 17 bases between. This CDR3 is 17 amino acids long. Per germline, CDR1 MGHRA and CDR2 YSYEKL. For the CDR3, the DNA is TGCGCCAGCAGCCAAGATAAAGGACAAAGTACTGATTCACCCCTCCACTTT. This sequence encodes CASSQDKGQSTDSPLHF.

The chain uses TRBV4-3 and TRBJ2-2; a weak D match, TRBD1 (6 bases). The CDR3 covers 13 residues. Per the germline V gene, CDR1 is LGHNA and CDR2 is YSLEER. The V end was cut by 0 bases, the J end by 7 bases, with 6 bases between. The CDR3 loop reads CASSQEQGGELFF. CDR3 DNA sequence: TGCGCCAGCAGCCAAGAACAGGGCGGGGAGCTGTTTTTT.

The chain carries TRBV4-2 and TRBJ1-4, with 8 bases lining up with TRBD1. This CDR3 is built from 14 residues. J gave up 7 bases and V 1 base, and 2 bases lay outside the gene matches. Germline CDR1 is LGHNA and CDR2 is YNFKEQ. The chain's CDR3 is CASSQGQGSEKLFF. CDR3 nucleotide sequence: TGTGCCAGCAGCCAAGGACAGGGGAGTGAAAAACTGTTTTTT.

V usage is TRBV7-9 and J usage is TRBJ2-1; 13 bases align to TRBD2. CDR3 length: 16 amino acids. CDR1 SEHNR and CDR2 FQNEAQ come from the germline V gene (reference sequence). V trimming: 4 bases; J trimming: 4 bases; junction bases outside the gene matches: 4. The CDR3 loop is CASSSTSGGTYNEQFF. The CDR3 DNA reads TGTGCCAGCAGCTCGACTAGCGGGGGGACTTACAATGAGCAGTTCTTC.

The V call is TRBV28, the J call TRBJ1-3; 7 bases line up with TRBD1. Losses at the gene ends were 7 bases for V and 1 base for J; bases not matched to a gene: 10. The CDR3 has 16 residues. Germline V gene sequence: CDR1 MDHEN, CDR2 SYDVKM. The chain's CDR3 is CASKETGWYSGNTIYF. DNA of the CDR3: TGTGCCAGCAAAGAGACAGGGTGGTATTCTGGAAACACCATATATTTT.

The chain has TRBV4-3 and TRBJ1-1; TRBD1 matches at 10 bases. The CDR3 sequence is 15 residues long. Germline loops: CDR1 LGHNA, CDR2 YSLEER. Losses at the gene ends were 3 bases for V and 1 base for J; bases not matched to a gene: 2. CDR3 coding DNA: TGCGCCAGCAGCCACAGGGACAGGGGGAACACTGAAGCTTTCTTT. Protein: CASSHRDRGNTEAFF.

The chain is built from TRBV2 and TRBJ2-5, with 12 nucleotides matching TRBD2. The length of the CDR3 is 16 residues. Losses at the gene ends were 5 bases for V and 5 bases for J; bases not matched to a gene: 9. From germline, CDR1 is SNHLY and CDR2 FYNNEI. Here the CDR3 reads CASSHGVTSGGETQYF. CDR3 sequence (DNA): TGTGCCAGCAGTCACGGGGTGACTAGCGGGGGTGAGACCCAGTACTTC.

This rearrangement joins TRBV30 to TRBJ2-3, with TRBD2 identical over 7 bases. V lost 0 bases and J lost 2; bases outside the gene matches: 20. Looked up from germline, CDR1 is GTSNPN and CDR2 is SVGIG (reference sequence). The CDR3 has 20 residues. Here the CDR3 reads CAWSVSRRTSTRRPTDTQYF. As DNA, the CDR3 is TGTGCCTGGAGTGTATCTCGCCGGACTAGTACCCGCCGCCCCACAGATACGCAGTATTTT.

The sample holds a few counts of this clone. The chain uses TRBV2 and TRBJ2-7; a possible D gene is TRBD2 (6 bases). CDR1 is SNHLY and CDR2 is FYNNEI in the germline V gene. CDR3 size: 15 residues. V was trimmed by 4 bases and J by 12 bases, leaving 25 bases between them. This CDR3 is CASSATRGSREVGYF. CDR3 DNA sequence: TGTGCCAGCAGTGCCACTAGGGGTAGCAGGGAGGTGGGGTACTTC.

CDR3 region: CASSFLGLAGGEQFF. CDR3 nucleotide sequence: TGCGCCAGCAGCTTTCTGGGACTAGCGGGAGGTGAGCAGTTCTTC. The V gene is TRBV5-1, the J gene TRBJ2-1; 15 bases fit TRBD2. The CDR3 has 15 residues. V gave up 2 bases and J gave up 9 bases; unmatched junction bases: 3. Germline loops: CDR1 SGHRS, CDR2 YFSETQ.

This chain links TRBV30 with TRBJ2-3; D unresolved. CDR1 and CDR2 (germline): GTSNPN, SVGIG (reference sequence). This CDR3 is 12 amino acids long. V lost 3 bases to trimming and J lost 5 bases, with 9 bases between them. The CDR3 sequence: CAWSTHRDTQYF. As DNA, the CDR3 is TGTGCCTGGAGCACCCATAGAGATACGCAGTATTTT. The full variable domain, with the rest looked up from reference TRBV30 and TRBJ2-3, is SQTIHQWPATLVQPVGSPLSLECTVEGTSNPNLYWYRQAAGRGLQLLFYSVGIGQISSEVPQNLSASRPQDRQFILSSKKLLLSDSGFYLCAWSTHRDTQYFGPGTRLTVL.

The chain combines TRBV30 with TRBJ2-7; 10 bases agree with TRBD2. The germline CDR1 and CDR2 sequences are GTSNPN and SVGIG (reference sequence). The ends lost 3 bases at V and 3 bases at J; junction bases unmatched: 11. CDR3 length: 16 residues. The CDR3 protein is CAWSNSFLAGDYEQYF. CDR3 DNA: TGTGCCTGGAGCAATTCTTTTCTAGCGGGGGACTACGAGCAGTACTTC. Together with reference TRBV30 and TRBJ2-7, the CDR3 gives the full variable domain: SQTIHQWPATLVQPVGSPLSLECTVEGTSNPNLYWYRQAAGRGLQLLFYSVGIGQISSEVPQNLSASRPQDRQFILSSKKLLLSDSGFYLCAWSNSFLAGDYEQYFGPGTRLTVT.

This chain links TRBV27 with TRBJ2-1, with a tentative D call TRBD1 (6 bases). Trimming left V 2 bases short and J 0 bases short, with 11 bases between. The CDR3 has 16 residues. Per the germline V gene, CDR1 is MNHEY and CDR2 is SMNVEV (reference sequence). In DNA, the CDR3 is TGTGCCAGCAGTTTAGTAGGGGGAAGCTCCTACAATGAGCAGTTCTTC. As protein: CASSLVGGSSYNEQFF.

This sequence joins TRBV30 and TRBJ2-5; TRBD2 aligns across 10 bases. Germline CDR1 GTSNPN, CDR2 SVGIG (reference sequence). CDR3 size: 13 residues. The V segment lost 4 bases and the J segment 2 bases; nucleotides outside the gene matches: 1. Written as DNA, the CDR3 is TGTGCCTGGACTAGCGGGGGACAAGAGACCCAGTACTTC. Translation: CAWTSGGQETQYF. Full variable domain (remainder filled in from reference TRBV30 and TRBJ2-5): SQTIHQWPATLVQPVGSPLSLECTVEGTSNPNLYWYRQAAGRGLQLLFYSVGIGQISSEVPQNLSASRPQDRQFILSSKKLLLSDSGFYLCAWTSGGQETQYFGPGTRLLVL.

This chain uses TRBV4-2 with TRBJ2-1, with 10 bases aligning to TRBD2. This CDR3 comprises 16 residues. Germline V gene lookup returns CDR1 LGHNA and CDR2 YNFKEQ. After removal of 1 base from V and 5 bases from J, the junction contained 5 bases not matched to a gene. CDR3 DNA: TGTGCCAGCAGCCAAGCACTAGCGGGGTCTAACAATGAGCAGTTCTTC. Residues: CASSQALAGSNNEQFF.

CDR3 bases: TGCGCCAGCAGCCAATTGACAGGAGATCAGCCCCAGCATTTT. Protein sequence: CASSQLTGDQPQHF. The chain is built from TRBV4-3 and TRBJ1-5, with D tentatively TRBD1 (6 bases). V lost 2 bases, J lost 5 bases, and 10 bases lay in between. The CDR3 sequence is 14 residues long. Germline CDR1 and CDR2: LGHNA and YSLEER.

The V gene is TRBV5-1, the J gene TRBJ2-1, with TRBD1 matching 8 bases. The CDR3 length is 15 residues. Germline V lookup: CDR1 SGHRS, CDR2 YFSETQ. J gave up 3 bases and V 4 bases, and 6 bases lay outside the gene matches. The CDR3 sequence: CASSRQGPLYNEQFF. CDR3 bases: TGCGCCAGCAGCCGACAGGGGCCTCTCTACAATGAGCAGTTCTTC.

In this sample, this clone turned up a few times. J is TRBJ2-1 and V is TRBV7-9; D is perhaps TRBD1 (5 bases). This CDR3 contains 14 residues. The V end lost 5 bases, the J end lost 5 bases, and 13 bases lay between the germline ends. CDR1 is SEHNR, CDR2 FQNEAQ, per germline (reference sequence). The CDR3 reads CASSLYQGNNEQFF. CDR3 DNA sequence: TGTGCCAGCAGCCTTTACCAGGGCAACAATGAGCAGTTCTTC.

This clone was recorded only once. The J gene is TRBJ2-7, the V gene TRBV6-5; D gene ambiguous. The CDR3 has 14 residues. With 2 bases removed from V and 3 bases from J, the gap between germline ends came to 11 bases. CDR1 is MNHEY, CDR2 SVGAGI, per germline. This chain's CDR3 is CASSYDDTFYEQYF. DNA for the CDR3: TGTGCCAGCAGTTACGACGACACATTCTACGAGCAGTACTTC.

The J gene is TRBJ2-1, the V gene TRBV2, with D possibly matching TRBD1 (5 bases). CDR1 and CDR2 from the germline V gene are SNHLY and FYNNEI. The V end was cut by 6 bases, the J end by 0 bases, with 12 bases between. CDR3 size: 15 residues. CDR3 in amino acids: CASRETGSSYNEQFF. CDR3 in DNA: TGTGCCAGCAGGGAAACAGGTAGCTCCTACAATGAGCAGTTCTTC.

The chain carries TRBV28 and TRBJ2-3, with D possibly TRBD1 on 6 matching bases. This CDR3 spans 17 amino acids. Trimming left V 6 bases short and J 4 bases short, with 23 bases between. CDR1 and CDR2 from the germline V gene are MDHEN and SYDVKM. CDR3 in amino acids: CASSPPRTGLWADTQYF. For the CDR3, the DNA is TGTGCCAGCAGCCCCCCCCGCACAGGGCTTTGGGCAGATACGCAGTATTTT.

This chain connects TRBV19 to TRBJ2-5; D gene ambiguous. The germline gives CDR1 LNHDA, CDR2 SQIVND (reference sequence). This CDR3 comprises 12 residues. V lost 8 bases and J 2 bases, leaving 9 bases between the germline ends. The CDR3 loop reads CASGREQETQYF. For the CDR3, the DNA is TGTGCCAGTGGGCGCGAACAAGAGACCCAGTACTTC.

This clone has a handful of counts. The CDR3 reads CASSYRRAGGNTIYF. The DNA of the CDR3 is TGTGCCAGCAGTTACCGTCGGGCGGGTGGAAACACCATATATTTT. V gene TRBV6-5 combines with J gene TRBJ1-3; D is undetermined. The CDR3 has 15 residues. CDR1 and CDR2 (germline): MNHEY, SVGAGI. V lost 2 bases and J lost 3, with 11 bases in between.